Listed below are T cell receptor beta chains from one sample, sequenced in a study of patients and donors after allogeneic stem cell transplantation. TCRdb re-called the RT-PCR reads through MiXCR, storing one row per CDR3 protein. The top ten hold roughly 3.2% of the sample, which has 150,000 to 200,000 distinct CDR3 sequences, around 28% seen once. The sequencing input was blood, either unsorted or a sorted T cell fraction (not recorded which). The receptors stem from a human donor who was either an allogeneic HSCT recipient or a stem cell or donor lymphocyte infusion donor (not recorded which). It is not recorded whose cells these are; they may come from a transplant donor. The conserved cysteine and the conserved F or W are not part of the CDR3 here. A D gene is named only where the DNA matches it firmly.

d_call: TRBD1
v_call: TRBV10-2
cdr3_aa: AAQGQGWYNEQF

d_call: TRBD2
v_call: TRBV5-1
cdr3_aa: ASSGTRGETQY

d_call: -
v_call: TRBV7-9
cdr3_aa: ASSLDTRYEQY

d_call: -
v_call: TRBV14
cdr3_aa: ASSLGGIEQY

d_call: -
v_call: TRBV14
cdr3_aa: ASSQDQMEDPYEQY

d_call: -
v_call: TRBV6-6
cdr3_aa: ASIQVGEQF

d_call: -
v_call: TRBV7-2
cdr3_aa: ASSQGLTYGYT

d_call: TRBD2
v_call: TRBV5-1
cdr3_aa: ASSLWTSGTDTQY

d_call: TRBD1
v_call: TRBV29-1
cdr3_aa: SVATGWETQY

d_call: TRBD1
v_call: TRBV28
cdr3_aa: ASSRTGGGYEQY

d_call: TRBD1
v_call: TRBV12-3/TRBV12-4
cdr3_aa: ASKSTGGNSPLH

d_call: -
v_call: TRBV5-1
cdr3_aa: ASSPQGTETQY

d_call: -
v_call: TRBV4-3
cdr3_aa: ASSQDLGSGRIQY

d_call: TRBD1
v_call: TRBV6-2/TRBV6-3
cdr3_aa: ASETDREDNYGYT

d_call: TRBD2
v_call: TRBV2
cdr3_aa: ASSDPRLAGSYEQY

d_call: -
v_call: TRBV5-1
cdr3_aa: ASSSGKGETQY

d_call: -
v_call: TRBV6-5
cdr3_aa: ASSPRGGYEQY

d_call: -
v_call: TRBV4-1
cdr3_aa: ASSQWIVDSPLH

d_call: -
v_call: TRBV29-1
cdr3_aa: SVEATLSGANVLT

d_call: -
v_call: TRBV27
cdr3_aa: ASSHIGWTDTQY

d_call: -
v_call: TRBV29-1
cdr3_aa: SAQGGGRAF

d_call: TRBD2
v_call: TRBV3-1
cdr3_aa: ASSHAGADTDTQY

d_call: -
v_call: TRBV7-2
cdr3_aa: ASSLGKGVLGNTIY

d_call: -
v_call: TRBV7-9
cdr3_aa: ASSFLRDKDYGYT

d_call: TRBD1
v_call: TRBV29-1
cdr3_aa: SAGQGAEEQF

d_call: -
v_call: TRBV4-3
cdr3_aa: ASSQDLGRADTQY

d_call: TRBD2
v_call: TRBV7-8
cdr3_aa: ASSLAGLAGNEQF

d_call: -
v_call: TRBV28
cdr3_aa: ASSLPSGNQPQH

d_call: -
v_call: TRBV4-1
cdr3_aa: ASSQDRLGYEQY

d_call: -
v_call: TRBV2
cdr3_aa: ASSDGAGSSTDTQY

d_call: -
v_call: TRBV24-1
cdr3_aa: ATADSSGANVLT

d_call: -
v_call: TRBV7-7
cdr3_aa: ASSPQASSYNEQF

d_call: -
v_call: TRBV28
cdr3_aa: ASSPRVRGNQPQH

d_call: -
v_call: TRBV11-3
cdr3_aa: ASSHGDGYNQPQH

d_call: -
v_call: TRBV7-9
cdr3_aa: ASSTQEVKVYEQF

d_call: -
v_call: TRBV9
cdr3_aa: ASSPRVLSTDTQY

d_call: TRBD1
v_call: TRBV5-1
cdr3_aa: ASSLGQDYEQY

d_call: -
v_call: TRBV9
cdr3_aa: ASSSGWGVEQY

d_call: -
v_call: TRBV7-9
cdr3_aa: ASSLATVLETQY

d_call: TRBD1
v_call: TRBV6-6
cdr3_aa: ASSYWDRAGEQY

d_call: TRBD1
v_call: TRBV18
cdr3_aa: ASSPRDRGPEAF

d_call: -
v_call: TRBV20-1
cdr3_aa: SASDTGQSYGYT

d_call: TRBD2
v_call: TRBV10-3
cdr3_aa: AISVAGVEQF

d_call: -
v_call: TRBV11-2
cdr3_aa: ASSPSHGEKY

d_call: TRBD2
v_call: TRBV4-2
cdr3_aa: ASSPAGTSEYNEQF

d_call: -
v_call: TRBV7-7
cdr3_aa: ASSLAWGSYNEQF

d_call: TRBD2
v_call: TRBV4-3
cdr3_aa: ASSQDGLAGASTDTQY

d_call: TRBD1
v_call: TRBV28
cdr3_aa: ASSLGGTGGSYEQY

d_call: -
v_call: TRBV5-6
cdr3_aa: ASSYTRWASYEQY

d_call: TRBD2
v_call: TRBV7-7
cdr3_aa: ASSRTSGRENEQF

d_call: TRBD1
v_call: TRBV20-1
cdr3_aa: SARRDRATEAF

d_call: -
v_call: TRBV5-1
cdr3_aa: ASSFVGDTEAF

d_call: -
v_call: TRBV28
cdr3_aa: ASSLPPSGNEKLF

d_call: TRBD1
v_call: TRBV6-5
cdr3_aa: ASSYSTGGSYEQY

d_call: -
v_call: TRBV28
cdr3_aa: ASMLGNQPQH

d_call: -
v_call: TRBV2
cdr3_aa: ASSPRPRSWAGWTEAF

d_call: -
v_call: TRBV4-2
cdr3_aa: ASSQSLRTELF

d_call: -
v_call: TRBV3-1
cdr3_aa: ASSLEVGKLEAF

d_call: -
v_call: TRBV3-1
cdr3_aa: ASSRGRPIHEQY